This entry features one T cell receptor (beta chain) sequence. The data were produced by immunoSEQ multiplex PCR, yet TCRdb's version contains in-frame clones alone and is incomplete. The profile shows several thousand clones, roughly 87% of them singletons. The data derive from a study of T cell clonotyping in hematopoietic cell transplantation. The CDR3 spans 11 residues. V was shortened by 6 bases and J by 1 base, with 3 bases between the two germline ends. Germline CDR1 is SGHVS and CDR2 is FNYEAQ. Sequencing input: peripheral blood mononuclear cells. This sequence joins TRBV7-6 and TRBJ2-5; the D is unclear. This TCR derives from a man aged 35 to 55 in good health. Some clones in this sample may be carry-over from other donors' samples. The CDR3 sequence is CASSFQETQYF. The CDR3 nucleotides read TGTGCCAGCAGTTTCCAAGAGACCCAGTACTTC. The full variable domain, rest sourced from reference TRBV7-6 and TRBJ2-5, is GAGVSQSPRYKVTKRGQDVALRCDPISGHVSLYWYRQALGQGPEFLTYFNYEAQQDKSGLPNDRFSAERPEGSISTLTIQRTEQRDSAMYRCASSFQETQYFGPGTRLLVL.